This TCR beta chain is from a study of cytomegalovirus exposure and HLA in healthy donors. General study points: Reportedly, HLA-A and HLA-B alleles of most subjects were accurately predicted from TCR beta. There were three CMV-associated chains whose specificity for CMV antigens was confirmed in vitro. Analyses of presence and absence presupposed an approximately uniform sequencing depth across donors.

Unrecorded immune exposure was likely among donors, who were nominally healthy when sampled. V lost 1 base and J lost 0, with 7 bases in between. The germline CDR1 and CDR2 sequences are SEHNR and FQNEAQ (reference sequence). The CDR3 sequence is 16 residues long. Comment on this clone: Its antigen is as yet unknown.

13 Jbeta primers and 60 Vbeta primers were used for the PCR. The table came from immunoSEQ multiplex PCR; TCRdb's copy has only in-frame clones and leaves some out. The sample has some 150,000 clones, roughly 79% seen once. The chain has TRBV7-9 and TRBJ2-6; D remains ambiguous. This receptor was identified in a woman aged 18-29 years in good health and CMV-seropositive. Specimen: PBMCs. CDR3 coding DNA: TGTGCCAGCAGCTTAGGTCAGTTCTCTGGGGCCAACGTCCTGACTTTC. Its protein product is CASSLGQFSGANVLTF.